The 26 T cell receptor beta chains below come from one sample, sequenced in a study of Graves' ophthalmopathy and Graves' hyperthyroidism. CDR3 regions of TCR beta were amplified from RNA transcripts. Second-round multiplex PCR came after a first-round RT-PCR that employed HTBI primers. TCRdb recomputed calls from the multiplex PCR reads with MiXCR, one row per CDR3 protein. The sample yields fewer than 350,000 distinct CDR3 sequences, roughly 16% seen once. Sequencing was performed on peripheral blood. Receptor source: an adult man with Graves' ophthalmopathy.

This clonotype was seen many times. The chain recombines TRBV11-1 with TRBJ2-2; the D gene is possibly TRBD1 (6 bases). V lost 5 bases and J 3 bases, leaving 13 bases between the germline ends. This CDR3 is 15 amino acids long. Germline CDR1 and CDR2: SGHAT and FQDESV (reference sequence). The CDR3 DNA follows: TGTGCCAGCAGCCCCGACAGGTACTACACCGGGGAGCTGTTTTTT. This translates into CASSPDRYYTGELFF. Looking up the rest from reference TRBV11-1 and TRBJ2-2 gives the full variable domain: EAEVAQSPRYKITEKSQAVAFWCDPISGHATLYWYRQILGQGPELLVQFQDESVVDDSQLPKDRFSAERLKGVDSTLKIQPAELGDSAMYLCASSPDRYYTGELFFGEGSRLTVL.

This clonotype turned up a few times. Given a much more abundant clone one base away, this may be a read error. V and J are TRBV12-3 or TRBV12-4 and TRBJ1-1, with 8 bases that match TRBD1. The CDR3 has 15 amino acids. The CDR3 DNA is TGTGTCAGCAGTGCAAGACAGGGGCCGAACACTGAAGCTTTCTTT. It yields the protein CVSSARQGPNTEAFF.

As regards this clonotype: A much larger clone differs by one base, so this may be a read error. The rearrangement joins TRBV20-1 to TRBJ1-5, with D perhaps matching TRBD1 (5 bases). Germline loops: CDR1 DFQATT, CDR2 SNEGSKA (reference sequence). CDR3 length equals 15 residues. The CDR3 region has the DNA TGCAGTGCGTTAGACAGTCTTTATAGCAATCAGCCCCAGAATTTT. It translates to CSALDSLYSNQPQNF.

The chain recombines TRBV12-3 or TRBV12-4 with TRBJ2-7; tentatively, D is TRBD1 (6 bases). This CDR3 region has 15 residues. The ends were cut back, 2 bases at V and 1 base at J, with 12 bases in the middle. The CDR3 DNA reads TGTGCCAGCAGTTTAATCCCAGGGGCATCCTACGAGCAGTACTTC. Its protein product is CASSLIPGASYEQYF.

This clonotype was recorded a few times. CDR3 nucleotide sequence: TGTGCCTGGAGTGTACACGGGAACACTGAAGCTTTCTTT. Translating gives CAWSVHGNTEAFF. V gene TRBV30 combines with J gene TRBJ1-1; no definite D call. The CDR3 has 13 amino acids. Looked up from germline, CDR1 is GTSNPN and CDR2 is SVGIG (reference sequence). Trimming pared 0 bases from V and 1 base from J, leaving 6 bases between.

As concerns this clonotype: At one end the junction does not follow the germline gene, possibly because of a read error. The J gene is TRBJ2-7, the V gene TRBV28; TRBD2 matches at 12 bases. CDR1 and CDR2 (germline): MDHEN, SYDVKM. CDR3 length: 15 residues. The CDR3, as DNA: TGTGCCAGCAGTTCGGGACTAGCGGGCTCCTACGTGCAGTACTTC. Translated: CASSSGLAGSYVQYF.

This clonotype was found a few times. V is TRBV28 and J is TRBJ2-5; 7 bases fit TRBD2. The CDR3 runs to 16 residues. The junction had 14 bases not matched to a gene; V was cut back by 8 bases and J by 2 bases. CDR1 and CDR2 (germline): MDHEN, SYDVKM. The CDR3 DNA sequence: TGTGCCAGCGTTTCCGGTCGTGAAGCGGGACAAGAGACCCAGTACTTC. Its translation: CASVSGREAGQETQYF.

In its sample, this clonotype was seen many times. The chain combines TRBV12-5 with TRBJ2-5, with D perhaps TRBD1 (6 bases). Trimming took off 5 bases at V and 13 bases at J, with 17 bases between the two ends. The CDR3 length is 12 residues. Germline CDR1 and CDR2: LGHNT and FRNRAP. The DNA for the CDR3 is TGTGCTAGTGGTCCTTCGACAGGCTATGGGTACTTC. Amino acids: CASGPSTGYGYF.

This clonotype showed up many times. The chain links TRBV12-3 or TRBV12-4 to TRBJ1-2; D remains ambiguous. The CDR3 has 12 residues. V lost 3 bases, J lost 2 bases, and 4 bases lay in between. CDR3 DNA sequence: TGTGCCAGCAGTTTGACCAACTATGGCTACACCTTC. It codes for CASSLTNYGYTF.

This clonotype was observed many times. The CDR3 region has the DNA TGTGCCAGCAGTTACTCGGGAGGGAAGCGCAACGAGCAGTACTTC. This encodes CASSYSGGKRNEQYF. This chain uses TRBV6-5 with TRBJ2-7, with 7 bases matching TRBD2. V trimming: 0 bases; J trimming: 5 bases; junction bases outside the gene matches: 7. Per germline, CDR1 MNHEY and CDR2 SVGAGI. The CDR3 spans 15 residues.

The table lists this clonotype with many counts. This chain joins TRBV7-2 and TRBJ1-1, with D unclear. Germline CDR1 is SGHTA and CDR2 is FQGNSA. Trimming shortened V by 2 bases and J by 1 base, and 8 bases separated the two germline ends. CDR3 length equals 14 residues. The CDR3 reads CASSLTLSNTEAFF. CDR3 DNA: TGTGCCAGCAGCTTAACTCTCTCGAACACTGAAGCTTTCTTT.

This clonotype was detected many times. The rearrangement links TRBV5-1 to TRBJ1-6; D gene unclear. This CDR3 contains 18 residues. V dropped 3 bases and J dropped 3 bases, with 19 bases sitting between them. The V gene's germline CDR1 is SGHRS and CDR2 YFSETQ. CDR3 loop: CASSSYPPTEYYNSPLHF. Written as DNA, the CDR3 is TGCGCCAGCAGCTCCTACCCGCCGACGGAGTACTATAATTCACCCCTCCACTTT.

This clonotype has at least ten counts. This chain joins TRBV27 and TRBJ1-1; weak D call: TRBD1 (5 bases). The CDR3 spans 14 residues. V was cut by 5 bases and J by 8 bases, with 18 bases left in between. CDR1 is MNHEY and CDR2 is SMNVEV in the germline V gene (reference sequence). The CDR3 coding sequence is TGTGCCAGCAGTCCCACGGGCTGGGGCGGCGAAGCTTTCTTT. This translates into CASSPTGWGGEAFF.

This clonotype was detected ten times or more. The CDR3 region is CASSLRVLGKETQYF. CDR3 bases: TGTGCCAGCAGTCTCAGGGTCCTCGGCAAAGAGACCCAGTACTTC. This rearrangement joins TRBV28 to TRBJ2-5; possibly TRBD1 for D (5 bases). V lost 5 bases and J 3 bases, leaving 16 bases between the germline ends. Per germline, CDR1 MDHEN and CDR2 SYDVKM. The length of the CDR3 is 15 residues.

As regards this clonotype: Its ends do not fully match the called genes, so a read error is possible. The chain carries TRBV18 and TRBJ1-1; no clear D. Germline loops: CDR1 KGHSH, CDR2 LQKENI. The CDR3 covers 13 residues. CDR3 sequence (DNA): TGTGCCAGCTCACCAGGGGATGTCACTGAAGCTTTCTTC. Residues: CASSPGDVTEAFF.

A few counts support this clonotype. This chain uses TRBV7-2 with TRBJ2-7; unclear D gene. CDR1 is SGHTA and CDR2 is FQGNSA in the germline V gene. This CDR3 is 14 amino acids long. Trimming left V 5 bases short and J 0 bases short, with 11 bases between. The CDR3 loop reads CASSTDFSSYEQYF. The CDR3 DNA reads as TGTGCCAGCAGCACCGACTTTAGCTCCTACGAGCAGTACTTC.

This clonotype has just a few counts. CDR3 region: CASSLDSKNSYEQYF. CDR3 DNA: TGTGCCAGCAGCTTGGATTCGAAGAACTCCTACGAGCAGTACTTC. V and J are TRBV11-2 and TRBJ2-7, with D unresolved. This CDR3 has 15 residues. Trimming removed 3 bases from V and 0 bases from J, with 12 bases in between. The germline V gene encodes CDR1 SGHAT and CDR2 FQNNGV.

Ten or more counts support this clonotype. V gene TRBV30 combines with J gene TRBJ1-1; the D gene is possibly TRBD1 (5 bases). The germline V gene has CDR1 GTSNPN and CDR2 SVGIG (reference sequence). The CDR3 loop spans 13 amino acids. The V gene lost 4 bases and the J gene lost 1 base, with 10 bases spanning the gap. The CDR3 loop reads CAWNRRRNTEAFF. The CDR3 DNA reads TGTGCCTGGAACAGGAGAAGGAACACTGAAGCTTTCTTT.

The sample holds many counts of this clonotype. The rearrangement links TRBV5-1 to TRBJ1-1; TRBD1 matches at 8 bases. Germline CDR1 and CDR2: SGHRS and YFSETQ. The CDR3 is 14 residues long. J lost 6 bases, V lost 4 bases, and 8 bases had no gene match. CDR3 protein: CASSGTQGVAEAFF. CDR3 DNA sequence: TGCGCCAGCAGCGGAACACAGGGGGTCGCTGAAGCTTTCTTT.

There are many counts of this clonotype. The rearrangement uses TRBV5-1 and TRBJ2-7; possibly TRBD1 for D (6 bases). The CDR3 extends over 14 amino acids. The germline gives CDR1 SGHRS, CDR2 YFSETQ. V was clipped by 1 base and J by 3 bases, with 11 bases between them. CDR3 sequence (DNA): TGCGCCAGCAGCTTGATGCAGGGGCTCTACGAGCAGTACTTC. Its translation is CASSLMQGLYEQYF.

The rearrangement links TRBV6-1 to TRBJ2-5; TRBD2 might be the D (6 bases). Per germline, CDR1 MNHNS and CDR2 SASEGT. Trimming stripped 6 bases from V and 0 bases from J, with 11 bases between. The CDR3 spans 14 residues. The CDR3 DNA sequence: TGTGCCAGCAGGAGCTGGGGGGACCAAGAGACCCAGTACTTC. It is translated as CASRSWGDQETQYF.

This clonotype was recorded at least ten times. This chain links TRBV5-1 with TRBJ1-2, with TRBD1 identical over 9 bases. The V gene's germline CDR1 is SGHRS and CDR2 YFSETQ. V was pared by 7 bases and J by 5 bases, with 6 bases of the junction left unmatched. CDR3 length: 13 amino acids. This chain's CDR3 is CASGLGQGYGYTF. The CDR3 coding sequence is TGCGCCAGCGGCCTAGGACAGGGGTATGGCTACACCTTC.

The V call is TRBV7-9, the J call TRBJ1-1; 10 positions agree with TRBD1. Germline CDR1 reads SEHNR; CDR2 reads FQNEAQ (reference sequence). The length of the CDR3 is 15 residues. V trimming: 5 bases; J trimming: 5 bases; junction bases outside the gene matches: 8. CDR3 in amino acids: CASSGKTGGRTEAFF. CDR3 sequence (DNA): TGTGCCAGCAGCGGGAAGACAGGGGGCCGTACTGAAGCTTTCTTT. Full variable domain (missing parts from reference TRBV7-9 and TRBJ1-1): DTGVSQNPRHKITKRGQNVTFRCDPISEHNRLYWYRQTLGQGPEFLTYFQNEAQLEKSRLLSDRFSAERPKGSFSTLEIQRTEQGDSAMYLCASSGKTGGRTEAFFGQGTRLTVV.

This clonotype was counted many times. CDR3 bases: TGTGCCAGCAGCCTTCGGACTACCCAAGAGACCCAGTACTTC. Residues: CASSLRTTQETQYF. The rearrangement links TRBV7-2 to TRBJ2-5; D may be TRBD2 (6 bases). Germline CDR1 SGHTA, CDR2 FQGNSA. Trimming took 5 bases from V and 1 from J, leaving 11 bases between them. CDR3 length: 14 amino acids.

Ten or more counts support this clonotype. The chain has TRBV9 and TRBJ2-7; D gene ambiguous. Trimming stripped 2 bases from V and 3 bases from J, with 6 bases between. CDR3 length: 12 residues. Germline lookup yields CDR1 SGDLS and CDR2 YYNGEE. The DNA for the CDR3 is TGTGCCAGCAGCGTTTCCGACTACGAGCAGTACTTC. Protein sequence: CASSVSDYEQYF. The full variable domain, with the rest looked up from reference TRBV9 and TRBJ2-7, is DSGVTQTPKHLITATGQRVTLRCSPRSGDLSVYWYQQSLDQGLQFLIQYYNGEERAKGNILERFSAQQFPDLHSELNLSSLELGDSALYFCASSVSDYEQYFGPGTRLTVT.

There are many counts of this clonotype. The chain is built from TRBV19 and TRBJ2-5; no definite D call. This CDR3 contains 15 residues. Between the trimmed V and J ends, which lost 6 bases and 1 base, there was a span of 15 bases. Germline CDR1 reads LNHDA; CDR2 reads SQIVND (reference sequence). This CDR3 is CASRTRAIPQETQYF. In nucleotides, the CDR3 is TGTGCCAGTAGAACCCGGGCCATCCCCCAAGAGACCCAGTACTTC.